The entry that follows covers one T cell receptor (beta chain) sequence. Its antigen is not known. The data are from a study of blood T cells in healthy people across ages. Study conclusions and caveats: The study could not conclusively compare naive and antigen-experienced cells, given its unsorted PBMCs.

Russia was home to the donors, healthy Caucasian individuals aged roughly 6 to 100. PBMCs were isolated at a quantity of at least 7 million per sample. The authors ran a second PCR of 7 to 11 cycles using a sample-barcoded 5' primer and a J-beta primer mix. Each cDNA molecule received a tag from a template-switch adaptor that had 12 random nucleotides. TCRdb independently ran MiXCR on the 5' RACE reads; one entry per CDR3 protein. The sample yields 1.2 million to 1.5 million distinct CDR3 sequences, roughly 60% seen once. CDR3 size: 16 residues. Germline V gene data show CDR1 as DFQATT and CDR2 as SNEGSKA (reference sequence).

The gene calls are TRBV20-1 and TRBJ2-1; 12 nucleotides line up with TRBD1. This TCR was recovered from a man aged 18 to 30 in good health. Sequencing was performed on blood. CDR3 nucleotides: TGCAGCGTACCCCCGACGACGGGACAGGGGGCTAATGAGCAGTTCTTC. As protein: CSVPPTTGQGANEQFF.